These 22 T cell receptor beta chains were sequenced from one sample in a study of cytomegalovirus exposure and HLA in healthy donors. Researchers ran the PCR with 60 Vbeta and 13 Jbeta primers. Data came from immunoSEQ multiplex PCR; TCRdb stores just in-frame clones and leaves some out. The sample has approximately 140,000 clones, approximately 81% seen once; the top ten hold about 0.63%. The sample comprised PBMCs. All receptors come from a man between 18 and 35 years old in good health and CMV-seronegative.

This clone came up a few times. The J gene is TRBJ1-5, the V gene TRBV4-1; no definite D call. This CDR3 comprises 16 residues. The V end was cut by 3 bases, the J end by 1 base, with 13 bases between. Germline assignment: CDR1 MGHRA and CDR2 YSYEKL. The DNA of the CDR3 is TGCGCCAGCAGCCAGGGAGGATTGGCAAGCAATCAGCCCCAGCATTTT. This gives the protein CASSQGGLASNQPQHF.

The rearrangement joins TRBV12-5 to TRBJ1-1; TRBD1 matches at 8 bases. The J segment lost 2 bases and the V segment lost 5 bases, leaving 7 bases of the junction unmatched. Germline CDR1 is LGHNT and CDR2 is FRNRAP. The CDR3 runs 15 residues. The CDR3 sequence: CASGVPTGVNTEAFF. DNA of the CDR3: TGTGCTAGTGGTGTGCCGACAGGGGTCAACACTGAAGCTTTCTTT.

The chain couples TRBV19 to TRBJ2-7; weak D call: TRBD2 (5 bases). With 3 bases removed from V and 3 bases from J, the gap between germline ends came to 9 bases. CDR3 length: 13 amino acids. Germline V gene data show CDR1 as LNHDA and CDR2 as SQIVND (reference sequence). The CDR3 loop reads CASSISVSYEQYF. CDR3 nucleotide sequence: TGTGCCAGTAGTATTAGCGTCAGCTACGAGCAGTACTTC.

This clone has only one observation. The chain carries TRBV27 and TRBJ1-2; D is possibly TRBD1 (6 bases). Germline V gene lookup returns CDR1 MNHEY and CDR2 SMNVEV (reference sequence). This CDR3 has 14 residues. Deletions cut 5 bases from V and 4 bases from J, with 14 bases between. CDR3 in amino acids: CASSLRGAPYGYTF. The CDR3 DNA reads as TGTGCCAGCAGTCTACGGGGGGCCCCCTATGGCTACACCTTC.

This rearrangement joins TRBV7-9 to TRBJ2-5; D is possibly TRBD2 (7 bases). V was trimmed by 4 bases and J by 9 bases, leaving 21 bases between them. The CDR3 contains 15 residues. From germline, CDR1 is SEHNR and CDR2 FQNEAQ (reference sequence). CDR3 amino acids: CASSSGDYTRVAQYF. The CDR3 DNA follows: TGTGCCAGCAGCTCAGGGGACTATACAAGAGTGGCCCAGTACTTC. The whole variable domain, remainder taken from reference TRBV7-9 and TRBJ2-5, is DTGVSQNPRHKITKRGQNVTFRCDPISEHNRLYWYRQTLGQGPEFLTYFQNEAQLEKSRLLSDRFSAERPKGSFSTLEIQRTEQGDSAMYLCASSSGDYTRVAQYFGPGTRLLVL.

CDR3 region: CASITQGARRTEAFF. CDR3 sequence (DNA): TGTGCCAGTATCACACAGGGGGCGCGGAGAACTGAAGCTTTCTTT. This chain links TRBV19 with TRBJ1-1, with 9 bases matching TRBD1. Per the germline V gene, CDR1 is LNHDA and CDR2 is SQIVND (reference sequence). The CDR3 runs 15 residues. J was trimmed by 5 bases and V by 7 bases; bases with no gene match: 11.

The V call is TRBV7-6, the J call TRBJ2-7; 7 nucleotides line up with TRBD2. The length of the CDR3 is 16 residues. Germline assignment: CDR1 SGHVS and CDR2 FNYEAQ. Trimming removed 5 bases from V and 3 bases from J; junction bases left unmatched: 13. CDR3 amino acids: CASSRKGGSTNYEQYF. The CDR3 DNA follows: TGTGCCAGCAGCCGTAAGGGAGGGAGCACGAACTACGAGCAGTACTTC.

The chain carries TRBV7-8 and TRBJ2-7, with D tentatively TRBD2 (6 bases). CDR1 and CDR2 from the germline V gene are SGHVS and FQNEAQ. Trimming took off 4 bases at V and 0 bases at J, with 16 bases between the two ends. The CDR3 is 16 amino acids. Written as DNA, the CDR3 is TGTGCCAGCAGCTCCCGCCAGGGACTGGGCTCCTACGAGCAGTACTTC. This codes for CASSSRQGLGSYEQYF.

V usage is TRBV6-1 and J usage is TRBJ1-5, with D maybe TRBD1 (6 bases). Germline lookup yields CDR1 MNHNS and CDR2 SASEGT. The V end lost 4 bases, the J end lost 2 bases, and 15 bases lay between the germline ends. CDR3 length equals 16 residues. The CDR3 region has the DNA TGTGCCAGCAGTGTCGCACAGGGTCAACGCAATCAGCCCCAGCATTTT. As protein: CASSVAQGQRNQPQHF.

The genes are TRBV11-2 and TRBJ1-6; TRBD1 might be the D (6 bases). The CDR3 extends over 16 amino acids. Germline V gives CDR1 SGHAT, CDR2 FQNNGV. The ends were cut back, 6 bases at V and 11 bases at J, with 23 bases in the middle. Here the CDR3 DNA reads TGTGCCAGCAGGCCAAACTCCGGGACATCGGATCCACCCCTCCACTTT. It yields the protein CASRPNSGTSDPPLHF.

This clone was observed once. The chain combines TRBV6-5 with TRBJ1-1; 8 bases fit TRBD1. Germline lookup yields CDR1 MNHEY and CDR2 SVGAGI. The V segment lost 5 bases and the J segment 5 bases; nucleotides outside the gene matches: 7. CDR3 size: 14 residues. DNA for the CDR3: TGTGCCAGCAGTAGGAGACAGGGGAGAACTGAAGCTTTCTTT. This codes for CASSRRQGRTEAFF.

The CDR3 region has the DNA TGTGCCAGCAGAACTCAGGGGGACGGTGAAGCTTTCTTT. Amino acid sequence: CASRTQGDGEAFF. V gene TRBV25-1 combines with J gene TRBJ1-1; 7 nucleotides line up with TRBD1. V gave up 6 bases and J gave up 7 bases; unmatched junction bases: 8. Germline CDR1 reads MGHDK; CDR2 reads SYGVNS. The CDR3 contains 13 residues. The entire variable domain, with the rest obtained from reference TRBV25-1 and TRBJ1-1, is as follows: EADIYQTPRYLVIGTGKKITLECSQTMGHDKMYWYQQDPGMELHLIHYSYGVNSTEKGDLSSESTVSRIRTEHFPLTLESARPSHTSQYLCASRTQGDGEAFFGQGTRLTVV.

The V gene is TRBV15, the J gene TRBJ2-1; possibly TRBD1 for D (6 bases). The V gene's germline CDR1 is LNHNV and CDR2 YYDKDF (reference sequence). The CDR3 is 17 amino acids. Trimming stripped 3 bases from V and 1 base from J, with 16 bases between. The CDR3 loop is CATSSWGPRRSYNEQFF. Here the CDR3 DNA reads TGTGCCACCAGCAGTTGGGGGCCTCGAAGGTCCTACAATGAGCAGTTCTTC. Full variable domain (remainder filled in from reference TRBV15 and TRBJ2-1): DAMVIQNPRYQVTQFGKPVTLSCSQTLNHNVMYWYQQKSSQAPKLLFHYYDKDFNNEADTPDNFQSRRPNTSFCFLDIRSPGLGDTAMYLCATSSWGPRRSYNEQFFGPGTRLTVL.

CDR3 amino acids: CASSQDPLGNTIYF. CDR3 sequence (DNA): TGCGCCAGCAGCCAAGATCCGTTAGGAAACACCATATATTTT. The chain employs TRBV4-1 and TRBJ1-3; D is unclear. This CDR3 comprises 14 residues. V lost 0 bases, J lost 4 bases, and 7 bases lay in between. Germline CDR1 is MGHRA and CDR2 is YSYEKL.

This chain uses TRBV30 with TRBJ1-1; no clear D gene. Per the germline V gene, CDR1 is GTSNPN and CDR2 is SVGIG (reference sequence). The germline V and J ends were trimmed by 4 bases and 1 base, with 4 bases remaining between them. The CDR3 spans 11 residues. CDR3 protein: CAWIRNTEAFF. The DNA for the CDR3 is TGTGCCTGGATTCGGAACACTGAAGCTTTCTTT.

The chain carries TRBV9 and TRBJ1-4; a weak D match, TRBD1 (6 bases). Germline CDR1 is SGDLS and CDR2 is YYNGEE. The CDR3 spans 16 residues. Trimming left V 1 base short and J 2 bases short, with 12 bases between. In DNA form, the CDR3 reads TGTGCCAGCAGCGTAACCCTAGGACAGACTAATGAAAAACTGTTTTTT. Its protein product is CASSVTLGQTNEKLFF.

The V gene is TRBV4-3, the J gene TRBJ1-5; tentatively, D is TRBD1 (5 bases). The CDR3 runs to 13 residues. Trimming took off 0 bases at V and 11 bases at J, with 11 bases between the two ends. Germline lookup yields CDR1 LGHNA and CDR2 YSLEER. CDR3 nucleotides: TGCGCCAGCAGCCAAGAGGGGGGAGTGGCCCAGCATTTT. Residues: CASSQEGGVAQHF.

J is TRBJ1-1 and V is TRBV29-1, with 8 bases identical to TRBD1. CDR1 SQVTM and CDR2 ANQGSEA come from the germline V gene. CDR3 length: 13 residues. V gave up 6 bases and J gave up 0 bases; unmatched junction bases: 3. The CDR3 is CSVTDRVNTEAFF. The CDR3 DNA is TGCAGCGTGACGGACAGGGTGAACACTGAAGCTTTCTTT.

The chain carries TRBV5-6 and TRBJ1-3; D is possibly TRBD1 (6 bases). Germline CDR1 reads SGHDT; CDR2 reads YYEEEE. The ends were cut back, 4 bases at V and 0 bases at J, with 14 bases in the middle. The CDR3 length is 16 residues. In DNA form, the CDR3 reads TGTGCCAGCAGCCTGGGACATCTAACCTCTGGAAACACCATATATTTT. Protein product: CASSLGHLTSGNTIYF.

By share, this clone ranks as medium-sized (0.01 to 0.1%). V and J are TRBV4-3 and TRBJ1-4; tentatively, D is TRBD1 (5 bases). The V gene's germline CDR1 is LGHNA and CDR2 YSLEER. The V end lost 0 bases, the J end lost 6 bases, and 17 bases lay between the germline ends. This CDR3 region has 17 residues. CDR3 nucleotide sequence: TGCGCCAGCAGCCAAGATTTATTACGGGGGGGACATGAAAAACTGTTTTTT. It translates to CASSQDLLRGGHEKLFF.

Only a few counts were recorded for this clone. Written as DNA, the CDR3 is TGTGCCAGCAGCCAAAACAGGGGGCAGAACTATGGCTACACCTTC. Protein product: CASSQNRGQNYGYTF. This chain joins TRBV6-5 and TRBJ1-2; the match to TRBD1 covers 9 bases. CDR1 MNHEY and CDR2 SVGAGI come from the germline V gene. Trimming took 6 bases from V and 2 from J; bases not matched to a gene: 7. The CDR3 sequence is 15 residues long.

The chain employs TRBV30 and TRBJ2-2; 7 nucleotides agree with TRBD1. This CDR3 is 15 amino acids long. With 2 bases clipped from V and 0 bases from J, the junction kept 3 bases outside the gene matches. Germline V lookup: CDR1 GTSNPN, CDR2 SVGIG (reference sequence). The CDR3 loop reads CAWSSGTANTGELFF. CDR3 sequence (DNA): TGTGCCTGGAGTTCAGGGACAGCGAACACCGGGGAGCTGTTTTTT.